Sequencing of this T cell receptor beta chain was carried out in a study of T cells after yellow fever vaccination. About the study: Preparing low-cell-number fractions relied on SMART-Seq v4 Ultra Low Input.

Notes on the study in general: Peaking on day 5 versus 15, the secondary response was faster but weaker.

CDR1 DFQATT and CDR2 SNEGSKA come from the germline V gene (reference sequence). The CDR3 is 14 amino acids. V dropped 4 bases and J dropped 7; count of bases not matched to a gene: 12. By 5'RACE template switching, TCR cDNA was produced, with a universal primer site and UMIs added in the process. MiXCR, run by TCRdb on the 5' RACE reads, gives a single entry per CDR3 protein. The repertoire holds 250,000 to 350,000 distinct CDR3 sequences, with around 7% as singletons. This clonotype came up a few times. Its antigen is unidentified. The chain has TRBV20-1 and TRBJ1-1; 7 bases line up with TRBD1. The source was PBMCs, collected around 45 days after the first yellow fever vaccination. The sequence was obtained from a man aged 18 to 30 who received the YFV17D yellow fever vaccine. This chain's CDR3 is CSAKGTAPASEAFF. CDR3 coding DNA: TGCAGTGCTAAGGGGACAGCACCAGCAAGTGAAGCTTTCTTT.